What follows is one TCR beta chain and its context. Which antigen it targets is not known. Relative to the germline gene, one junction end is altered; a read error may explain this. The collaborating institutions used their own protocols to collect whole blood in K2EDTA tubes. For TCRbeta analysis, collaborators shipped samples as frozen whole blood, isolated PBMCs, or DNA extracted from either of those sample types. The sample is drawn from a study of blood T cell repertoires in COVID-19 (TCRdb year 2020). Turning to the overall study: Samples covering the acute and convalescent phases of COVID-19 were provided by collaborators in the United States, Italy and Spain. Sample metadata almost always included a de-identified subject ID, COVID-19 status, age in years and sex. The repertoires were released in a freely available public database meant as a resource for research on the immune response to SARS-CoV-2. The prospective study material was composed of cDNA or gDNA derived from T cells, B-cell-depleted T cells, or PBMCs. Subjects who had been exposed to COVID-19, were actively infected with it, or had recovered from it provided the deeply sampled blood TCRbeta repertoires that made up the dataset. Where available, HLA class I and class II types were obtained from metadata supplied by the sample provider rather than from assay-based typing. The samples were drawn from two sources: the first 160 participants of the ongoing ImmuneRACE study, and 950 to 1,500 subjects contributed by 6 global collaborators. Findings and caveats that apply to the study as a whole: Clinical and demographic metadata were provided uncurated, with the amount varying by source and participant.

TCRbeta CDR3 regions were amplified from genomic DNA by means of the immunoSEQ Assay, a bias-controlled multiplex PCR. The source study handled its data this way. Within the assay, amplification of reference gene primers was used to estimate how many nucleated cells each sample contained. Sequence reads were collapsed and filtered to measure the absolute abundance of every unique TCRbeta CDR3 rearrangement. For each sample, productive Simpson clonality was calculated as the square root of Simpson's diversity index over productive rearrangements. TCRdb limited this immuneACCESS table to in-frame rearrangements with V and J called. A share of clones is missing; checked studies link under half to unresolved V genes, and the rest is unexplained. V, J and clone size derive from that table, while D and trimming were established from the DNA sequence. The sample table lists over 200,000 clones, roughly 87% of them with a count of one. Clones ranked in the top ten supply 1.5% to 2% of the sample.

From its cysteine to its phenylalanine, the CDR3 spans 11 amino acids. The read is trimmed to its CDR3 DNA, 33 bases read in frame from base 1. CDR1 and CDR2, looked up from the germline V gene (reference sequence), are SEHNR and FQNEAQ. The sequence links TRBV7-9 to TRBJ1-2, with TRBD1 identical over 7 junction bases. This clonotype originated in a man aged 35 to 55 with active or convalescent COVID-19. The sequenced sample consisted of peripheral blood. CDR3 loop: CASRPRDSECF. At the DNA level, the sequence is TGTGCCAGCAGGCCCCGGGACAGCGAGTGCTTC.